The clone carrying this T cell receptor (beta chain) was observed a few times. The authors ran a second PCR of 7 to 11 cycles using a sample-barcoded 5' primer and a J-beta primer mix. In TCRdb, the 5' RACE reads were re-called with MiXCR into one record per CDR3 protein. Of fewer than 1,200,000 distinct CDR3 sequences in the sample, around 25% were seen once. The sample belongs to a study of blood T cells in healthy people across ages. There are 14 residues in the CDR3. CDR1 and CDR2 (germline): SNHLY, FYNNEI. The V end was cut by 5 bases, the J end by 6 bases, with 14 bases between. The data also belong to a second study, concerning T cells of mothers and their children. That paper notes: All RNA that had been extracted was used for cDNA synthesis at around 1.4 ug per 15 ul.

This receptor was obtained from a girl aged 2 to 9 in good health. This rearrangement joins TRBV2 to TRBJ2-1; D is ambiguous. Input material: blood. CDR3 bases: TGTGCCAGCAGTCCCGAACGTCTTATCAATGAGCAGTTCTTC. Its translation: CASSPERLINEQFF.